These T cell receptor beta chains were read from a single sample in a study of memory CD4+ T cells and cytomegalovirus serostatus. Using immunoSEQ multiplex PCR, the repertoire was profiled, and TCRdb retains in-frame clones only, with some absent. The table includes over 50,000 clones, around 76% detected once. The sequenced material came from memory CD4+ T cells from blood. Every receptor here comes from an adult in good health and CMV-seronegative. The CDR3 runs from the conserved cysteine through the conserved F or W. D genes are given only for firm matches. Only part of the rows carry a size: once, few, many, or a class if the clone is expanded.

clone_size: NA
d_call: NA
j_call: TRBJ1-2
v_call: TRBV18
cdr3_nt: TGTGCCAGCTCACTCTCAGGGGTTAAAAGCGGCGGGAATTATGGCTACACCTTC
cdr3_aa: CASSLSGVKSGGNYGYTF

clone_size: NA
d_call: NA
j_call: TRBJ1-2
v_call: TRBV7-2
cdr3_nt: TGTGCCAGCAGCTTAGATACAGGGAACTATGGCTACACCTTC
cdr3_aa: CASSLDTGNYGYTF

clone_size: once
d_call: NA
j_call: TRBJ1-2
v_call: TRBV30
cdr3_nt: TGTGCCTGGACTTTAGGGGGGGCAATGAGCTATGGCTACACCTTC
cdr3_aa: CAWTLGGAMSYGYTF

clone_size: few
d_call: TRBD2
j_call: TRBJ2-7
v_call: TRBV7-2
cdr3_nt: TGTGCCAGCAGCTCAACCCCCGGGAGACTAGCCCAATCCTACGAGCAGTACTTC
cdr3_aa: CASSSTPGRLAQSYEQYF

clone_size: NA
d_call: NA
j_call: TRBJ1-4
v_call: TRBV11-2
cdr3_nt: TGTGCCAGCAGCGCGAGTGACAGCGAAAAACTGTTTTTT
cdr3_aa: CASSASDSEKLFF

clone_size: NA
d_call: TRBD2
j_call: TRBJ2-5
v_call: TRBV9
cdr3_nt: TGTGCCAGCAGCTTCAGACTAGCGGGGGGAGGAGAGACCCAGTACTTC
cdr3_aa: CASSFRLAGGGETQYF

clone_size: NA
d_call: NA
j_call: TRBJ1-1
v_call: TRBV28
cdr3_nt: TGTGCCAGCAGTTCTTGGGGGCAGTGGGTAGAAGCTTTCTTT
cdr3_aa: CASSSWGQWVEAFF

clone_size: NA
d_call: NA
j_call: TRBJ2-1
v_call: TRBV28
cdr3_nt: TGTGCCAGCAGTTTTCTCGGGGAGCAGTTCTTC
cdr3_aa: CASSFLGEQFF

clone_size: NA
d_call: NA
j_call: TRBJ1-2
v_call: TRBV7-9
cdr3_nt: TGTGCCAGCAGCCCCCAAGGGGGGACGAGGGTCGATGGCTACACCTTC
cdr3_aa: CASSPQGGTRVDGYTF

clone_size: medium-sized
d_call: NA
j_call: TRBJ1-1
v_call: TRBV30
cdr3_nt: TGTGCCTGGAATATGTGGGGGAACACTGAAGCTTTCTTT
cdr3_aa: CAWNMWGNTEAFF

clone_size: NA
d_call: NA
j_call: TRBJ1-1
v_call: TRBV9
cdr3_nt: TGTGCCAGCAGCGTAGAGTGGGGAATTAACACTGAAGCTTTCTTT
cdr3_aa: CASSVEWGINTEAFF

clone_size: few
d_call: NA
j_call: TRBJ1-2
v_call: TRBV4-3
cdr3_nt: TGCGCCAGCAGCCACGTCGGCACAGGGAAAGGCTACACCTTC
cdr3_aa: CASSHVGTGKGYTF

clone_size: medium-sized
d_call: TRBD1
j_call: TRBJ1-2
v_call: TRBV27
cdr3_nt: TGTGCCAGCAGTCCAGGACAGGTAGTGGGTGGCTACACCTTC
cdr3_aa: CASSPGQVVGGYTF

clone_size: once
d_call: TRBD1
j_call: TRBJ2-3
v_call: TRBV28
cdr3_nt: TGTGCCAGCATTTTAGACAGGGTAGATACGCAGTATTTT
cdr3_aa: CASILDRVDTQYF

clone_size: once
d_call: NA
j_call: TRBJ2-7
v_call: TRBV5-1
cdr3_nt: TGCGCCAGCAGCTTGGGGGCTAGGACCGGCGAGCAGTACTTC
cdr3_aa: CASSLGARTGEQYF

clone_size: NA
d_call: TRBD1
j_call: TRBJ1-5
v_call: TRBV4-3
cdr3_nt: TGCGCCAGCAGCCAAGGGGCCGCAGGACAGGGGATAGGGAATCAGCCCCAGCATTTT
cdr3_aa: CASSQGAAGQGIGNQPQHF

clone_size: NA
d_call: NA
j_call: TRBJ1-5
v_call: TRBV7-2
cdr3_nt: TGTGCCAGCAGCAATAGAGGAACTAGCAATCAGCCCCAGCATTTT
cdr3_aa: CASSNRGTSNQPQHF

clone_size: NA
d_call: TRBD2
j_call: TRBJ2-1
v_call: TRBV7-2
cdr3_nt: TGTGCCAGCAGCTCGCCGGGGGGGCAATCGTCCTACAATGAGCAGTTCTTC
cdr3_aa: CASSSPGGQSSYNEQFF

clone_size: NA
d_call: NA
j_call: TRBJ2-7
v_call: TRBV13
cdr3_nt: TGTGCCAGCAGCTTAAACGCGGCCTACGAGCAGTACTTC
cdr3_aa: CASSLNAAYEQYF

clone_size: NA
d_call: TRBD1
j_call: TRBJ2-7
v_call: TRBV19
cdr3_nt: TGTGCCAGTAGTCCGGGACAGGGAACCGGTGGGCAGTACTTC
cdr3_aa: CASSPGQGTGGQYF

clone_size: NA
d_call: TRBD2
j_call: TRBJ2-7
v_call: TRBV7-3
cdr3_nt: TGTGCCAGCAGCTTAATAGCGGGGAAAAACTACGAGCAGTACTTC
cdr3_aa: CASSLIAGKNYEQYF

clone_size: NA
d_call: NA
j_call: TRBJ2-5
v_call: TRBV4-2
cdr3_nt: TGTGCCAGCAGCCAAGATATAGGAGGGGCTTACGCTACACAAGAGACCCAGTACTTC
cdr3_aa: CASSQDIGGAYATQETQYF

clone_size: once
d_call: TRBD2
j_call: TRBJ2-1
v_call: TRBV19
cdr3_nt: TGTGCCAGTAGCCAACGACGGGGGGGGTCCACCTACAATGAGCAGTTCTTC
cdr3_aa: CASSQRRGGSTYNEQFF

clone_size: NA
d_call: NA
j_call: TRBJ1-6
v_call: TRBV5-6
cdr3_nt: TGTGCCAGCAGCTTAGGGTCTAGCTCCTATAATTCACCCCTCCACTTT
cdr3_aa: CASSLGSSSYNSPLHF

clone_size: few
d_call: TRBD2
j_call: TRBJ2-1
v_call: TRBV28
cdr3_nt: TGTGCCAGCAGTTATCCTCCTAGGACTAGCGGGAGGGTTTTCCACAATGAGCAGTTCTTC
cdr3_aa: CASSYPPRTSGRVFHNEQFF

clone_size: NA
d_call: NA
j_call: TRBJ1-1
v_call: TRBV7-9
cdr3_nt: TGTGCCAGCAGCCAACAGTGGAACACTGAAGCTTTCTTT
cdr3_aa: CASSQQWNTEAFF

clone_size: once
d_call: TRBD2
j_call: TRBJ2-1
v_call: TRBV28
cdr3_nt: TGTGCCAGCAGTTTCGTGGTAGCGGGGGGTCTCAGCTCCTTCTCCTACAATGAGCAGTTCTTC
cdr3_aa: CASSFVVAGGLSSFSYNEQFF

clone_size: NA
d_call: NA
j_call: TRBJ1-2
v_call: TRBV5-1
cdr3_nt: TGCGCCAGCAGCTTGGGGAAAAGCTATGGCTACACCTTC
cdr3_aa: CASSLGKSYGYTF

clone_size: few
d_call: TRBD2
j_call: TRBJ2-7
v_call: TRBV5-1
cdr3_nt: TGCGCCAGCAGTCGGGGAGGGGAGTCGGACGAGCAGTACTTC
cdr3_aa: CASSRGGESDEQYF

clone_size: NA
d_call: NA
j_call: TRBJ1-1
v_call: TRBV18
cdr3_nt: TGTGCCAGCTCACCAATAGTGAGGAACACTGAAGCTTTCTTT
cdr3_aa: CASSPIVRNTEAFF

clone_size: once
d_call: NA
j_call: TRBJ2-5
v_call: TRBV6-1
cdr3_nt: TGTGCCAGCAGTGAACCGCGAGAGACCCAGTACTTC
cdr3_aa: CASSEPRETQYF

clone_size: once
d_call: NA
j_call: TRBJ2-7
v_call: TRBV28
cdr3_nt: TGTGCCAGCAGTCCTTCGGTTGGAAACTCCTACGAGCAGTACTTC
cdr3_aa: CASSPSVGNSYEQYF

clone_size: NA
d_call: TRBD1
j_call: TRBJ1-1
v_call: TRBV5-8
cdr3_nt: TGTGCCAGCAGTAAGAACAGACAGGGGGGCATGAACACTGAAGCTTTCTTT
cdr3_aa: CASSKNRQGGMNTEAFF

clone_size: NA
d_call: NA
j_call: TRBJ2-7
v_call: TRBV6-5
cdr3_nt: TGTGCCAGCAGTTACCCGGGCGGGTGGAAGCAGTACTTC
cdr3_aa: CASSYPGGWKQYF

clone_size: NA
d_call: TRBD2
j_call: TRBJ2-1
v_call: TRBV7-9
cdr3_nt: TGTGCCAGCAGCCCAAAAAAATCGGAGGGACTAGGGATGGGATGGGAGCAGTTCTTC
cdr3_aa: CASSPKKSEGLGMGWEQFF

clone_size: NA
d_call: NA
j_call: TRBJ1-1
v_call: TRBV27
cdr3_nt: TGTGCCAGCAGTCCTTGGGGGGGTATTGACACTGAAGCTTTCTTT
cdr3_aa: CASSPWGGIDTEAFF

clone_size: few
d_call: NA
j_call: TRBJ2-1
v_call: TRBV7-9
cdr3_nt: TGTGCCAGCAGTTACGGGACATCAGACAATGAGCAGTTCTTC
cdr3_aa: CASSYGTSDNEQFF

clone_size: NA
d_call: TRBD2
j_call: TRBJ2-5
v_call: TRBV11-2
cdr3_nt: TGTGCCAGCAGCTCACTAGCGGGGTATCAAGAGACCCAGTACTTC
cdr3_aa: CASSSLAGYQETQYF

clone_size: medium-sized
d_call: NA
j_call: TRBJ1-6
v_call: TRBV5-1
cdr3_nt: TGCGCCAGCAGCTTAGGGACCGCGGCGTTTTCACCCCTCCACTTT
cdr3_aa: CASSLGTAAFSPLHF

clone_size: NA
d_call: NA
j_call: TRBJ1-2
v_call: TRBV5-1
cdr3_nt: TGCGCCAGCAGCCCCGACTCATCCCCCGAATCTGGCTACACCTTC
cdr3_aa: CASSPDSSPESGYTF

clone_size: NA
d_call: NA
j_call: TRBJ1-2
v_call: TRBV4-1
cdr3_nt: TGCGCCAGCAGCCAAGTTGACAGGCCTACGGCCTATGGCTACACCTTC
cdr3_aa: CASSQVDRPTAYGYTF

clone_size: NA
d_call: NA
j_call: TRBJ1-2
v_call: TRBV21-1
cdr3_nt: TGTGCCAGCAGCAAAAAAAAGGGACAGTCTGACTATGGCTACACCTTC
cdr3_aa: CASSKKKGQSDYGYTF

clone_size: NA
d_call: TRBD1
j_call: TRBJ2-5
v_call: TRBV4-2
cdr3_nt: TGTGCCAGCAGCCAAATGTCTGGACAGGGGTTTGCTGTGCAGTACTTC
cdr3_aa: CASSQMSGQGFAVQYF

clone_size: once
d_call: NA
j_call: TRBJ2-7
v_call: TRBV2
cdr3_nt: TGTGCCAGCAGCCGTCGGGACGAGCAGTACTTC
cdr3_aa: CASSRRDEQYF

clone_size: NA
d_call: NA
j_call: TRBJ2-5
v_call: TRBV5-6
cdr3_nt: TGTGCCAGCAGCCTAATCCAAGAGACCCAGTACTTC
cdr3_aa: CASSLIQETQYF

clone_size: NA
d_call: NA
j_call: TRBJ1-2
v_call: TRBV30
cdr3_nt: TGTGCCCGGGCCAATCAGGGACGGTTCTATGGCTACACCTTC
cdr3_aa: CARANQGRFYGYTF

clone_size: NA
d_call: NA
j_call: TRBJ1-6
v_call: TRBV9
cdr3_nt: TGTGCCAGCAGCGCAGTTAGGGGGAATTCACCCCTCCACTTT
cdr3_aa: CASSAVRGNSPLHF

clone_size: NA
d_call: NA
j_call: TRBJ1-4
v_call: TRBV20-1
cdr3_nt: TGCAGTGCCGCAAATTATGAAAAACTGTTTTTT
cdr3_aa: CSAANYEKLFF